This TCR beta chain was found in a study of T cells in localized non-small cell lung cancer. Germline CDR1 SGHVS, CDR2 FNYEAQ. The ends were cut back, 1 base at V and 3 bases at J, with 10 bases in the middle. The CDR3 spans 14 residues. Profiling relied on immunoSEQ multiplex PCR, and the TCRdb table lists in-frame clones only, not all of them. The sample holds 59,000 or so clones, roughly nine tenths seen once. The sequences come from peripheral blood, collected before any cancer treatment. The genes are TRBV7-6 and TRBJ2-7; TRBD2 might be the D (6 bases). The TCR sequence derives from a man aged 40 to 69 with stage I lung adenocarcinoma. CDR3 bases: TGTGCCAGCAGCTTAGTAGCGGAGGGCTACGAGCAGTACTTC. Its protein is CASSLVAEGYEQYF.